The 5 T cell receptor beta chains presented below share a single source sample, sequenced in a study of shared clonotypes between healthy human individuals. Naive-designated CD8 cells lacked CD45RO, were positively enriched for CCR7, and omitted terminally differentiated effector memory CD45RA+ cells. Method: immunoSEQ multiplex PCR; TCRdb's copy keeps in-frame clones and lacks some. The data show more than 2 million clones, less than 95% seen once. The sequencing input was naive CD8+ T cells sorted from blood. The receptors shown here come from a young man in good health.

Note on this clone: Relative to the germline gene, one junction end is altered; a read error may explain this. V usage is TRBV6-1 and J usage is TRBJ1-5; D uncertain. Germline V lookup: CDR1 MNHNS, CDR2 SASEGT. This CDR3 spans 11 amino acids. The CDR3 loop is CASSEVVNPYF. The CDR3 coding sequence is TGTGCCAGCAGTGAAGTCGTTAACCCCTATTTT.

J is TRBJ2-7 and V is TRBV2; no clear D. Germline assignment: CDR1 SNHLY and CDR2 FYNNEI. The CDR3 length is 14 residues. Trimming removed 6 bases from V and 2 bases from J, with 14 bases in between. In nucleotides, the CDR3 is TGTGCCAGCAGCGCCCCCGCGGATACCTACGAGCAGTACTTC. Translating it yields CASSAPADTYEQYF.

The rearrangement uses TRBV15 and TRBJ2-7, with TRBD1 matching over 7 bases. V lost 5 bases and J lost 0; bases outside the gene matches: 7. Germline V gene data show CDR1 as LNHNV and CDR2 as YYDKDF (reference sequence). CDR3 length equals 15 residues. This CDR3 reads CATSHRDSSSYEQYF. CDR3 DNA sequence: TGTGCCACCAGCCACCGGGACAGCAGCTCCTACGAGCAGTACTTC.

This clone occurred once. The chain links TRBV27 to TRBJ2-7, with 9 bases matching TRBD2. Germline CDR1 is MNHEY and CDR2 is SMNVEV (reference sequence). There are 15 residues in the CDR3. V was pared by 6 bases and J by 3 bases, with 9 bases of the junction left unmatched. This chain's CDR3 is CASRTTGTSYYEQYF. Here the CDR3 DNA reads TGTGCCAGCAGGACAACCGGGACTAGCTACTACGAGCAGTACTTC.

The chain uses TRBV7-9 and TRBJ1-3; D gene ambiguous. The CDR3 length is 11 residues. Germline CDR1 and CDR2: SEHNR and FQNEAQ (reference sequence). With 8 bases removed from V and 4 bases from J, the gap between germline ends came to 6 bases. The CDR3 region has the DNA TGTGCCAGCCGGTTAGGAAACACCATATATTTT. Its translation: CASRLGNTIYF.